This is a list of T cell receptor beta chains from one sample in a study of T-cell memory formation after mild COVID-19. Via MiXCR, TCRdb re-called the 5' RACE reads, giving one row per CDR3 protein. The table has more than 150,000 distinct CDR3 sequences, over 20% seen once. The specimen was PBMCs or a T cell subset sorted from them (not recorded which). The receptors here all came from an adult woman who had mild COVID-19 (a few samples of this study predate the infection). Cell type and time point are not known. Each CDR3 is given with its conserved first and last residue. A D gene is named only where the DNA matches it firmly. The size field is filled for only some rows; it gives once, few, many or a size class.

d_call | j_call | clone_size | v_call | cdr3_nt | cdr3_aa
- | TRBJ2-1 | few | TRBV11-2 | TGTGCCAGCAGCTTACTGGGGGCGAATGAGCAGTTCTTC | CASSLLGANEQFF
- | TRBJ2-1 | many | TRBV20-1 | TGCAGTGCTAGAGCTACCGAGGGGCCTGAGCAGTTCTTC | CSARATEGPEQFF
- | TRBJ2-5 | - | TRBV28 | TGTGCCAGCACCCACAGGGTACAGACCCAGTACTTC | CASTHRVQTQYF
TRBD2 | TRBJ2-7 | few | TRBV27 | TGTGCCAGCAGTCTCGGACTAGCGGGAGGGAGTGGGAACGAGCAGTACTTC | CASSLGLAGGSGNEQYF
TRBD2 | TRBJ2-2 | - | TRBV5-6 | TGTGCCAGCAGCTTGGTCGGGGGGGACACCGGGGAGCTGTTTTTT | CASSLVGGDTGELFF
- | TRBJ1-3 | few | TRBV27 | TGTGCCAGCAGTAGCGGCCCTGGAAACACCATATATTTT | CASSSGPGNTIYF
- | TRBJ2-1 | - | TRBV28 | TGTGCCAGCACCCAAAGGGGACGGGCTTTTCACAATGAGCAGTTCTTC | CASTQRGRAFHNEQFF
- | TRBJ1-6 | - | TRBV7-6 | TGTGCCAGCAGCTTAGGGGACGGGCCTAATTCACCCCTCCACTTT | CASSLGDGPNSPLHF
- | TRBJ2-2 | - | TRBV5-1 | TGCGCCAGCAGCTTGGGATTCGAGGGCCGCGGGGAGCTGTTTTTT | CASSLGFEGRGELFF
- | TRBJ1-2 | - | TRBV6-5 | TGTGCCAGCAGCCGACTGGTGGACAATGGCTACACCTTC | CASSRLVDNGYTF
- | TRBJ1-2 | - | TRBV9 | TGTGCCAGCAGCGTCAATAGTTTCTATGGCTACACCTTC | CASSVNSFYGYTF
- | TRBJ2-1 | few | TRBV12-3/TRBV12-4 | TGTGCCAGCAGTTTCTCGGACTGGTCCAATGAGCAGTTCTTC | CASSFSDWSNEQFF
TRBD1 | TRBJ1-5 | - | TRBV12-5 | TGTGCTAGTGGTTTGTCGACAGGGTTTCAGCCCCAGCATTTT | CASGLSTGFQPQHF
TRBD1 | TRBJ1-1 | - | TRBV7-9 | TGTGCCAGCAGCTCGAACCGGGACAGGAGCACTGAAGCTTTCTTT | CASSSNRDRSTEAFF
TRBD2 | TRBJ2-1 | once | TRBV4-3 | TGCGCCAGCAGCCAAGATTCGCCCAGCGGGAGGGACAATGAGCAGTTCTTC | CASSQDSPSGRDNEQFF
- | TRBJ2-3 | - | TRBV7-9 | TGTGCCAGCAGCTTAGTTGTTGGGCCAGATACGCAGTATTTT | CASSLVVGPDTQYF
- | TRBJ2-1 | - | TRBV19 | TGTGCCAGTAGTCCCGTAGACAGGTACAATGAGCAGTTCTTC | CASSPVDRYNEQFF
- | TRBJ2-1 | few | TRBV6-5 | TGTGCCAGCAGCAGACCTAACTACAATGAGCAGTTCTTC | CASSRPNYNEQFF
- | TRBJ2-7 | - | TRBV24-1 | TGTGCCACCAGTGATTTGCGATTCGACGGGATTACGGAGCAGTACTTC | CATSDLRFDGITEQYF
TRBD2 | TRBJ2-7 | few | TRBV12-3/TRBV12-4 | TGTGCCAGCAGTTTTAGCGGGGAACGCTACGAGCAGTACTTC | CASSFSGERYEQYF
TRBD1 | TRBJ2-3 | few | TRBV5-1 | TGCGCCAGCAGCTTCCGGGACAGGGTCACAGATACGCAGTATTTT | CASSFRDRVTDTQYF
TRBD1 | TRBJ1-6 | - | TRBV6-6 | TGTGCCAGCAGTTATCCGGGACAGGCTAATTCACCCCTCCACTTT | CASSYPGQANSPLHF
TRBD2 | TRBJ2-1 | few | TRBV4-2 | TGTGCCAGCAGCCACTCCGGCGGGGGCTACAATGAGCAGTTCTTC | CASSHSGGGYNEQFF
TRBD1 | TRBJ2-5 | few | TRBV6-6 | TGTGCCAGCAGTTACTCTGTGGGACAGAGGGAGACCCAGTACTTC | CASSYSVGQRETQYF
TRBD2 | TRBJ2-1 | - | TRBV7-9 | TGTGCCACCAGAGCAGGGACTAGCGGGAGTAAACACAATGAGCAGTTCTTC | CATRAGTSGSKHNEQFF
- | TRBJ2-7 | many | TRBV24-1 | TGTGCCACCAGTGGCCAACAGGACTACGAGCAGTACTTC | CATSGQQDYEQYF
- | TRBJ2-7 | many | TRBV4-1 | TGCGCCAGCAGCCAAGGATTGAGGCTAGATTACGAGCAGTACTTC | CASSQGLRLDYEQYF
- | TRBJ1-4 | few | TRBV12-3/TRBV12-4 | TGTGCCAGCAGCCTGATGAGTAATGAAAAACTGTTTTTT | CASSLMSNEKLFF
TRBD1 | TRBJ2-3 | - | TRBV24-1 | TGTGCCACCAGTGATCCGTTGACAGGGGGGGTTGCAGATACGCAGTATTTT | CATSDPLTGGVADTQYF
- | TRBJ1-2 | - | TRBV15 | TGTGCCACCAGCCCAAGCGGACTCGCCTATGGCTACACCTTC | CATSPSGLAYGYTF
- | TRBJ2-3 | few | TRBV29-1 | TGCAGCGTTGAAGAGCTCGGAAGCGGAAGGGGTACGCAGTATTTT | CSVEELGSGRGTQYF
- | TRBJ1-1 | - | TRBV19 | TGTGCCACCCGAGACAGCCCAAACACTGAAGCTTTCTTT | CATRDSPNTEAFF
- | TRBJ1-5 | few | TRBV7-9 | TGTGCCAGCAGCTTAATGGGGGAGTCTCAGCCCCAGCATTTT | CASSLMGESQPQHF
- | TRBJ2-5 | few | TRBV6-6 | TGTGCCAGCAGCGGGGCAGATCAAGAGACCCAGTACTTC | CASSGADQETQYF
TRBD1 | TRBJ1-1 | - | TRBV25-1 | TGTGCCAGTCGCGGACAGGGGGTCACTGAAGCTTTCTTT | CASRGQGVTEAFF
TRBD2 | TRBJ2-1 | - | TRBV6-2/TRBV6-3 | TGTGCCAGCAGATCAAGCGGGGGGGCCGTTGATGAGCAGTTCTTC | CASRSSGGAVDEQFF
- | TRBJ1-2 | - | TRBV5-5 | TGTGCCAGCAGCAATCCGGGTTTCGGGGACTATGGCTACACCTTC | CASSNPGFGDYGYTF
- | TRBJ2-3 | - | TRBV19 | TGTGCCAGTAGTGTGGGTCTGGCAGATACGCAGTATTTT | CASSVGLADTQYF
- | TRBJ2-3 | - | TRBV2 | TGTGCCAGCACCAGGGAGGATACGCAGTATTTT | CASTREDTQYF
- | TRBJ2-6 | - | TRBV7-2 | TGTGCCAGCAGCCAGGGGATGTCTGGGGCCAACGTCCTGACTTTC | CASSQGMSGANVLTF
TRBD1 | TRBJ1-1 | - | TRBV6-2/TRBV6-3 | TGTGCCAGCAGTCTAATGACAGGGGGTGGCACTGAAGCTTTCTTT | CASSLMTGGGTEAFF
- | TRBJ2-7 | - | TRBV14 | TGTGCCAGCAGCCAAGGCGGACAGACCCGAGCCCCCCACGAGCAGTACTTC | CASSQGGQTRAPHEQYF
- | TRBJ2-1 | many | TRBV29-1 | TGCAGCGTTGAAGGCCTCTCCCTTGCCCCGAATGAGCAGTTCTTC | CSVEGLSLAPNEQFF
TRBD1 | TRBJ1-5 | few | TRBV19 | TGTGCCAGTAGTGTTTGGACAGGGGATCAGCCCCAGCATTTT | CASSVWTGDQPQHF
- | TRBJ2-2 | few | TRBV11-3 | TGTGCCAGCAGCTTAGACGGAGAGGTCGACACCGGGGAGCTGTTTTTT | CASSLDGEVDTGELFF
- | TRBJ1-1 | few | TRBV7-8 | TGTGCCAGCAGCTTAATCCCTGGGACGGAGAACACTGAAGCTTTCTTT | CASSLIPGTENTEAFF
- | TRBJ1-6 | - | TRBV9 | TGTGCCAGCAGCGAAAGCTCCTATAATTCACCCCTCCACTTT | CASSESSYNSPLHF
- | TRBJ1-1 | few | TRBV4-1 | TGCGCCAGCAGCCAAGGGGACCTGAACACTGAAGCTTTCTTT | CASSQGDLNTEAFF
- | TRBJ2-5 | many | TRBV7-8 | TGTGCCAGCAGCTTAGGGGGGGTCGAACAAGAGACCCAGTACTTC | CASSLGGVEQETQYF